Following are 6 T cell receptor beta chains from one sample sequenced in a study of shared clonotypes between healthy human individuals. The method was immunoSEQ multiplex PCR; TCRdb's version includes in-frame clones alone and lacks a portion of them. The sample yields roughly 1,100,000 clones, about 76% seen once. Sequenced material: memory CD4+ T cells sorted from blood. Subset indicated: CD45RA-negative fraction. These receptors were collected from a young man in good health.

On this clone itself: The identical CDR3 is also encoded by other nucleotide sequences in the sample. The chain is built from TRBV7-2 and TRBJ2-7; 7 positions agree with TRBD2. Germline loops: CDR1 SGHTA, CDR2 FQGNSA. Trimming at V came to 0 bases and at J to 4 bases, leaving 3 bases not matched to a gene. This CDR3 contains 14 residues. In DNA, the CDR3 is TGTGCCAGCAGCTTAGCGGGAGGGCCGTACGAGCAGTACTTC. This codes for CASSLAGGPYEQYF.

This chain joins TRBV21-1 and TRBJ2-7; the table's D gene call, TRBD1, was not cross checked with the DNA. TRBV21-1 is a pseudogene segment. This CDR3 spans 17 amino acids. The CDR3 DNA reads TGTGCCAGCAGCAAAGCGGTGAGGGACAGGGGTACCAACGAGCAGTACTTC. Protein product: CASSKAVRDRGTNEQYF.

V gene TRBV28 combines with J gene TRBJ2-7; tentatively, D is TRBD1 or TRBD2 (6 bases each). Germline V gene sequence: CDR1 MDHEN, CDR2 SYDVKM. Trimming took 2 bases from V and 5 from J, leaving 19 bases between them. There are 16 residues in the CDR3. CDR3 loop: CASSLGGPPGLNEQYF. CDR3 nucleotide sequence: TGTGCCAGCAGTTTAGGGGGGCCACCAGGTTTGAACGAGCAGTACTTC.

The rearrangement links TRBV10-2 to TRBJ2-5; D may be TRBD2 (7 bases). CDR3 length: 15 residues. The V end was cut by 6 bases, the J end by 4 bases, with 18 bases between. Per germline, CDR1 WSHSY and CDR2 SAAADI. CDR3 in amino acids: CASREWGGLGETQYF. CDR3 sequence (DNA): TGCGCCAGCAGGGAATGGGGGGGCCTTGGAGAGACCCAGTACTTC.

The V call is TRBV7-9, the J call TRBJ2-3, with unresolved D. Trimming stripped 5 bases from V and 2 bases from J, with 14 bases between. This CDR3 has 15 residues. Per the germline V gene, CDR1 is SEHNR and CDR2 is FQNEAQ (reference sequence). In DNA, the CDR3 is TGTGCCAGCAGCATAATGGGGTCCTACACAGATACGCAGTATTTT. Translated, it gives CASSIMGSYTDTQYF.

This clone was seen more than once but under ten times. This sequence joins TRBV2 and TRBJ2-1; 9 nucleotides agree with TRBD1. The CDR3 is 15 residues long. CDR1 is SNHLY and CDR2 is FYNNEI in the germline V gene. With V trimmed by 7 bases and J by 7 bases, 11 bases remained unmatched. The CDR3 spells CASTTGTGSYNEQFF. CDR3 nucleotides: TGTGCCAGCACTACCGGGACAGGGAGTTATAATGAGCAGTTCTTC. The full variable domain, with the rest looked up from reference TRBV2 and TRBJ2-1, is EPEVTQTPSHQVTQMGQEVILRCVPISNHLYFYWYRQILGQKVEFLVSFYNNEISEKSEIFDDQFSVERPDGSNFTLKIRSTKLEDSAMYFCASTTGTGSYNEQFFGPGTRLTVL.